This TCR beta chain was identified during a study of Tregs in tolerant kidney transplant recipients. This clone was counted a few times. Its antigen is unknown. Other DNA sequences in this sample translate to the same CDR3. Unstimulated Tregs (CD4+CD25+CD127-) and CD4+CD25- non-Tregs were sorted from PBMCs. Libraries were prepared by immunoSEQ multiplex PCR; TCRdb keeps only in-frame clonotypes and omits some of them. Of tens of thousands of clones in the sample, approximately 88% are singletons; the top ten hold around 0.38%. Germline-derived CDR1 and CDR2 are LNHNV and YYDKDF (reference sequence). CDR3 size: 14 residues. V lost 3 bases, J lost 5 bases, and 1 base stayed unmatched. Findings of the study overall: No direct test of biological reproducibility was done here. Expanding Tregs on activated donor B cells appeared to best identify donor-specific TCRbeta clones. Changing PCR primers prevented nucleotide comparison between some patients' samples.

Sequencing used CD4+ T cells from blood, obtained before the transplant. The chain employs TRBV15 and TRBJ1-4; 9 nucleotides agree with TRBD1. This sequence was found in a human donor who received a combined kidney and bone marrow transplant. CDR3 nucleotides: TGTGCCACCAGCAGGGGACAGGGAAATGAAAAACTGTTTTTT. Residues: CATSRGQGNEKLFF.